The 9 T cell receptor beta chains presented below share a single source sample, sequenced in a study of T cell repertoires in cytomegalovirus infection. TCRdb fed the reads into MiXCR, producing one record per CDR3 protein. The table records roughly 51,000 distinct CDR3 sequences, about a fifth of them present only once. Their target antigens are unknown. The sequenced sample was CD8+ T cells from cultured PBMCs, obtained from culture after CMV antigen stimulation. The source is a human donor in good health (CMV status not recorded). Some clones in this sample may be carry-over from other donors' samples.

Ten or more counts support this clonotype. The chain uses TRBV28 and TRBJ2-7; TRBD1 or TRBD2 may be the D gene (5 bases each). The CDR3 consists of 16 residues. The germline gives CDR1 MDHEN, CDR2 SYDVKM. V was pared by 5 bases and J by 2 bases, with 19 bases between. The CDR3 reads CASSQAHGGEAYEQYF. The CDR3 DNA is TGTGCCAGCAGTCAGGCTCATGGGGGTGAGGCCTACGAGCAGTACTTC.

On this clonotype itself: A much larger clone differs by one base, so this may be a read error. J is TRBJ1-2 and V is TRBV7-9; weak D call: TRBD1 (5 bases). The CDR3 spans 17 residues. Trimming took 3 bases from V and 6 from J, leaving 23 bases between them. From germline, CDR1 is SEHNR and CDR2 FQNEAQ (reference sequence). Written as DNA, the CDR3 is TGTGCCAGCAGCTTTTCCGACTCGGACTGGGGCGGAGATGGCTACACCTTC. Amino acids: CASSFSDSDWGGDGYTF.

The chain joins TRBV7-2 to TRBJ2-3, with D hard to call. V lost 5 bases to trimming and J lost 1 base, with 22 bases between them. The CDR3 has 18 residues. From germline, CDR1 is SGHTA and CDR2 FQGNSA. CDR3 nucleotides: TGTGCCAGCAGCCTCAGGCCCATAAGAAACGACCGCACAGATACGCAGTATTTT. This sequence encodes CASSLRPIRNDRTDTQYF.

The table lists this clonotype with many counts. The J gene is TRBJ1-1, the V gene TRBV7-8, with D maybe TRBD1 (5 bases). The length of the CDR3 is 15 residues. Trimming removed 2 bases from V and 7 bases from J, with 17 bases in between. Germline CDR1 is SGHVS and CDR2 is FQNEAQ. As DNA, the CDR3 is TGTGCCAGCAGCTTAAGTCGACAGAGGGCTATTGAAGCTTTCTTT. It specifies CASSLSRQRAIEAFF. The variable domain in full, with the rest retrieved from reference TRBV7-8 and TRBJ1-1, is GAGVSQSPRYKVAKRGQDVALRCDPISGHVSLFWYQQALGQGPEFLTYFQNEAQLDKSGLPSDRFFAERPEGSVSTLKIQRTQQEDSAVYLCASSLSRQRAIEAFFGQGTRLTVV.

This chain uses TRBV11-2 with TRBJ2-3; no reliable D call. Germline-derived CDR1 and CDR2 are SGHAT and FQNNGV. This CDR3 is 14 amino acids long. The V end lost 3 bases, the J end lost 2 bases, and 9 bases lay between the germline ends. Here the CDR3 DNA reads TGTGCCAGCAGCTTGGGTTACCTCACAGATACGCAGTATTTT. Its protein product is CASSLGYLTDTQYF.

This clonotype appeared a few times. The rearrangement joins TRBV7-9 to TRBJ1-1; perhaps TRBD1 as D (5 bases). The CDR3 extends over 15 amino acids. Germline V CDR1 and CDR2: SEHNR, FQNEAQ (reference sequence). V gave up 0 bases and J gave up 0 bases, with 8 bases separating them. The CDR3 nucleotides read TGTGCCAGCAGCTTAGCGTCGGGGCTGAACACTGAAGCTTTCTTT. Amino acids: CASSLASGLNTEAFF.

J is TRBJ1-1 and V is TRBV7-8; TRBD1 aligns across 11 bases. There are 16 residues in the CDR3. The V and J ends lost 5 bases and 3 bases, in that order; junction bases with no gene match: 8. Germline V gene sequence: CDR1 SGHVS, CDR2 FQNEAQ. CDR3 nucleotide sequence: TGTGCCAGCAGCCCCAAGGGGGACAGGGGGGACACTGAAGCTTTCTTT. It translates to CASSPKGDRGDTEAFF. The full variable domain, its missing parts supplied by reference TRBV7-8 and TRBJ1-1, is GAGVSQSPRYKVAKRGQDVALRCDPISGHVSLFWYQQALGQGPEFLTYFQNEAQLDKSGLPSDRFFAERPEGSVSTLKIQRTQQEDSAVYLCASSPKGDRGDTEAFFGQGTRLTVV.

This clonotype was found a few times. The chain uses TRBV6-2 or TRBV6-3 and TRBJ1-1, with 9 bases that match TRBD1. V trimming: 7 bases; J trimming: 5 bases; junction bases outside the gene matches: 5. The germline V gene has CDR1 MNHEY and CDR2 SVGEGT. This CDR3 has 13 residues. The CDR3 sequence is CASTTGGWTEAFF. CDR3 in DNA: TGTGCCAGCACTACAGGGGGCTGGACTGAAGCTTTCTTT.

This chain connects TRBV7-2 to TRBJ2-7; TRBD2 is a possible D gene (5 bases). Germline V lookup: CDR1 SGHTA, CDR2 FQGNSA. This CDR3 is 16 amino acids long. With 5 bases removed from V and 0 bases from J, the gap between germline ends came to 17 bases. The CDR3 loop is CASSLGIAHSSYEQYF. CDR3 coding DNA: TGTGCCAGCAGCCTGGGTATAGCGCATAGCTCCTACGAGCAGTACTTC.